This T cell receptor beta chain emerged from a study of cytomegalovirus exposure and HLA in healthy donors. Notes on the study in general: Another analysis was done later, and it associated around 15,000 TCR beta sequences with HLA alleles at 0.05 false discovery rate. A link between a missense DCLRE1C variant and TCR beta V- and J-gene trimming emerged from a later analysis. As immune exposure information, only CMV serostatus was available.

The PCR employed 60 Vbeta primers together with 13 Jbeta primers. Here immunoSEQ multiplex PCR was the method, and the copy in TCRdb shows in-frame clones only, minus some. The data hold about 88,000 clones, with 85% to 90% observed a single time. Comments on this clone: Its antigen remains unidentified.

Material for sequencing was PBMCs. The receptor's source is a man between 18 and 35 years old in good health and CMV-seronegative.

CDR3 sequence reads: CASSFGTSDYNEQFF. In nucleotides, the CDR3 is TGTGCCAGCAGCTTCGGGACTAGCGACTACAATGAGCAGTTCTTC. This rearrangement joins TRBV5-4 to TRBJ2-1; TRBD2 matches at 10 bases. Trimming took 2 bases from V and 3 from J; bases not matched to a gene: 2. The CDR3 consists of 15 residues. The germline CDR1 and CDR2 sequences are SGHNT and YYREEE (reference sequence).